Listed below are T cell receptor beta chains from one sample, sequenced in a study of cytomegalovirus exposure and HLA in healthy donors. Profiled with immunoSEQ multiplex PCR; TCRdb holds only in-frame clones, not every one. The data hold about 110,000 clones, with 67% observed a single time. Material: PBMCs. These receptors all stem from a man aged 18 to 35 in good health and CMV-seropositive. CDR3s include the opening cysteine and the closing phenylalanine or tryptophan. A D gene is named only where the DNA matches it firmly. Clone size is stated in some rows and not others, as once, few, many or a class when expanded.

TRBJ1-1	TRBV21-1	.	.	CASTLRGGVNTEAFF	TGTGCCAGCACCCTCCGGGGGGGGGTGAACACTGAAGCTTTCTTT
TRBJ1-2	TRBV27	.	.	CASSLKQGLGYTF	TGTGCCAGCAGTTTAAAACAGGGATTGGGCTACACCTTC
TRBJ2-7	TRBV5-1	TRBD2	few	CASNERVAGGPQYF	TGCGCCAGCAACGAGCGGGTAGCGGGGGGACCGCAGTACTTC
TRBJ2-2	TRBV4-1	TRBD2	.	CASRTLAGGPGELFF	TGCGCCAGCAGAACACTAGCGGGGGGGCCCGGGGAGCTGTTTTTT
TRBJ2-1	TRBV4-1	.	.	CASSQEPNYNEQFF	TGCGCCAGCAGCCAAGAGCCTAACTACAATGAGCAGTTCTTC
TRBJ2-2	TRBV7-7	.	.	CASSTGNTGELFF	TGTGCCAGCAGCACAGGGAACACCGGGGAGCTGTTTTTT
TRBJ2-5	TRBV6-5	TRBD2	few	CASSPTGTREQTQYF	TGTGCCAGCAGCCCCACCGGGACTAGAGAACAGACCCAGTACTTC
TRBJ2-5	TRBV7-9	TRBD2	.	CASSLTTSGLQETQYF	TGTGCCAGCAGCTTAACAACTAGCGGCTTACAAGAGACCCAGTACTTC
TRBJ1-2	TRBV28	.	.	CASSLSRNYGYTF	TGTGCCAGCAGTTTATCCCGGAACTATGGCTACACCTTC
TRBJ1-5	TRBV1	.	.	CTSSPGQVQGPQHF	TGCACCAGCAGCCCTGGACAGGTTCAAGGGCCCCAGCATTTT
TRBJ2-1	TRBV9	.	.	CASSVVADFNEQFF	TGTGCCAGCAGCGTAGTAGCCGACTTCAATGAGCAGTTCTTC
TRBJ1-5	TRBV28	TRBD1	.	CASRETGGGQPQHF	TGTGCCAGCAGAGAAACAGGGGGCGGACAGCCCCAGCATTTT
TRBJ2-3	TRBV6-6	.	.	CASSTQGGTDTQYF	TGTGCCAGCAGTACACAGGGGGGGACAGATACGCAGTATTTT
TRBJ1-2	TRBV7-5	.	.	CVRSPDKNYGYTF	TGTGTCAGAAGCCCAGACAAGAACTATGGCTACACCTTC
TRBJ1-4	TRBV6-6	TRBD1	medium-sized	CASSHPDRGEKLFF	TGTGCCAGCAGCCACCCCGACAGGGGGGAAAAACTGTTTTTT
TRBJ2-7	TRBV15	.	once	CATSLVTDDYEQYF	TGTGCCACCAGCCTAGTGACAGATGACTACGAGCAGTACTTC
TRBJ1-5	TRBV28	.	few	CASRAQGSGQPQHF	TGTGCCAGCAGGGCCCAGGGGTCGGGACAGCCCCAGCATTTT
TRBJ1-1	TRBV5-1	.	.	CASSLGGRNTEAFF	TGCGCCAGCAGCTTGGGGGGCAGGAACACTGAAGCTTTCTTT
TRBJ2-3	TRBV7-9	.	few	CASSLGSRGPGQYF	TGTGCCAGCAGCTTAGGGTCCAGGGGCCCTGGGCAGTATTTT
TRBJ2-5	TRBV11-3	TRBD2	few	CASSLSLWASGRLETQYF	TGTGCCAGCAGCTTATCCCTTTGGGCTAGCGGCCGTTTAGAGACCCAGTACTTC
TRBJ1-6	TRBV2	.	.	CASRGTGNVYNSPLHF	TGTGCCAGCAGAGGAACAGGGAACGTTTATAATTCACCCCTCCACTTT
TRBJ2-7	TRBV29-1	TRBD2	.	CSALKWEGEQYF	TGCAGCGCACTTAAATGGGAGGGCGAGCAGTACTTC
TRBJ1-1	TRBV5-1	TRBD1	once	CASRRQGAQITEAFF	TGCGCCAGCCGCCGACAGGGGGCACAGATAACTGAAGCTTTCTTT
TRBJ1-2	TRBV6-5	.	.	CASSPFGGNYGYTF	TGTGCCAGCAGCCCCTTCGGCGGGAACTATGGCTACACCTTC
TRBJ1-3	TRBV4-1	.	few	CASSQYGIGIGGLHTIYF	TGCGCCAGCAGCCAATACGGGATAGGGATTGGGGGACTGCACACCATATATTTT
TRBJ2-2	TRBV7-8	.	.	CASSSRTGELFF	TGTGCCAGCAGCTCGCGAACGGGGGAGCTGTTTTTT
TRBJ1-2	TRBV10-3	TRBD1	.	CAISAQEGQGRNYGYTF	TGTGCCATCAGTGCTCAGGAAGGACAGGGGAGAAACTATGGCTACACCTTC
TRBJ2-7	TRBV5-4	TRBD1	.	CASSSTGYEQYF	TGTGCCAGCAGCTCGACAGGGTACGAGCAGTACTTC
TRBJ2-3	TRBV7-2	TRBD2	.	CASSIGLAGGTDTQYF	TGTGCCAGCAGCATCGGACTAGCGGGGGGCACAGATACGCAGTATTTT
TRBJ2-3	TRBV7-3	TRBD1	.	CASSLNRGGDTQYF	TGTGCCAGCAGCTTAAACAGGGGTGGGGATACGCAGTATTTT
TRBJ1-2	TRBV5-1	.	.	CASSFSQGWDYGYTF	TGCGCCAGCAGCTTCAGCCAGGGGTGGGACTATGGCTACACCTTC
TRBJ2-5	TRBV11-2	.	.	CASSLGQADQETQYF	TGTGCCAGCAGCTTAGGTCAGGCCGACCAAGAGACCCAGTACTTC
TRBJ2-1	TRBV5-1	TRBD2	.	CASSPLASYNEQFF	TGCGCCAGCAGCCCACTAGCGTCCTACAATGAGCAGTTCTTC
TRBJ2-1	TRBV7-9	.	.	CASGRGGGEQFF	TGTGCCAGTGGAAGGGGGGGAGGTGAGCAGTTCTTC
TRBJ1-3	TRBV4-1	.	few	CASSQDDTGFGNTIYF	TGCGCCAGCAGCCAAGATGACACCGGATTCGGAAACACCATATATTTT
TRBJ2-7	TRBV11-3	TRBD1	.	CASSPRPYGTGVYEQYF	TGTGCCAGCAGCCCCCGCCCGTACGGGACAGGTGTCTACGAGCAGTACTTC
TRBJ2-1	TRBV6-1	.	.	CASSEDEGSYNEQFF	TGTGCCAGCAGTGAAGATGAGGGCTCCTACAATGAGCAGTTCTTC
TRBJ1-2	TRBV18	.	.	CASSPTLQGVGDGYTF	TGTGCCAGCTCACCCACCTTACAGGGCGTGGGGGATGGCTACACCTTC
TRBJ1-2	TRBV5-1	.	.	CASSLEQPGYGYTF	TGCGCCAGCAGCTTGGAACAGCCCGGCTATGGCTACACCTTC
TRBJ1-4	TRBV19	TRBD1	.	CASSGQGGGEKLFF	TGTGCCAGTAGTGGACAGGGCGGGGGAGAAAAACTGTTTTTT
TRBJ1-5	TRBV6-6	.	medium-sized	CASSSGPLQPQHF	TGTGCCAGCAGTTCTGGGCCCCTACAGCCCCAGCATTTT
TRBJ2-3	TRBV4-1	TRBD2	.	CASSRRLAGDTDTQYF	TGCGCCAGCAGCCGCCGACTAGCGGGGGACACAGATACGCAGTATTTT
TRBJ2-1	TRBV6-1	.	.	CASIPIGVYNEQFF	TGTGCCAGCATTCCGATAGGGGTTTACAATGAGCAGTTCTTC
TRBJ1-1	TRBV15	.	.	CATSSLFTGSEAFF	TGTGCCACCAGCAGCCTATTCACAGGGTCTGAAGCTTTCTTT
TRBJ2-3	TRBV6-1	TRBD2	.	CASSSGDTDTQYF	TGTGCCAGCAGTAGCGGGGACACAGATACGCAGTATTTT
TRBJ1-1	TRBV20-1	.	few	CSARVYGEAFF	TGCAGTGCTAGAGTCTACGGGGAAGCTTTCTTT
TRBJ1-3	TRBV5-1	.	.	CASSLAVGGNTIYF	TGCGCCAGCAGCTTGGCCGTCGGGGGAAACACCATATATTTT
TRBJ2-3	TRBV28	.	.	CASLGRGRFTDTQYF	TGTGCCTCCTTGGGGCGGGGTCGTTTCACAGATACGCAGTATTTT
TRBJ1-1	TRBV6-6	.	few	CASNPDRWRGTEAFF	TGTGCCAGCAACCCAGACAGGTGGCGAGGCACTGAAGCTTTCTTT
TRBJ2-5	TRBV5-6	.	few	CASTAGSLGETQYF	TGTGCCAGCACTGCGGGGAGTCTTGGAGAGACCCAGTACTTC
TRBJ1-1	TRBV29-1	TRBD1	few	CSALTGGGSEAFF	TGCAGCGCTCTGACAGGGGGCGGTTCTGAAGCTTTCTTT
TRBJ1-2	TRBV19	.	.	CASSIGEGGYTF	TGTGCCAGTAGTATTGGGGAGGGCGGCTACACCTTC
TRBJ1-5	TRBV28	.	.	CASTLGGALNQPQHF	TGTGCCAGCACTTTAGGGGGGGCCCTCAATCAGCCCCAGCATTTT
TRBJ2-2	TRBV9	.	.	CASSVSGELFF	TGTGCCAGCAGCGTATCTGGGGAGCTGTTTTTT
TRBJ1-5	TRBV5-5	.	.	CASSDNPTGYSNQPQHF	TGTGCCAGCAGCGATAACCCGACAGGCTATAGCAATCAGCCCCAGCATTTT